In its sample, the clone carrying this TCR beta chain was seen a few times. These data come from a study of blood T cell repertoires in COVID-19. For the study at large: Specimens from acute and convalescent COVID-19 originated in the United States, Italy and Spain. PBMCs, B-cell-depleted T cells, or T cells provided the cDNA or gDNA that made up the material.

Germline lookup yields CDR1 KGHSH and CDR2 LQKENI. V gave up 6 bases and J gave up 4 bases, with 7 bases separating them. The length of the CDR3 is 12 residues. Per the study methods: Researchers report that nucleated cell counts were estimated from reference gene primer amplification. Assay used: immunoSEQ multiplex PCR; TCRdb lists only in-frame clones, some missing. The V and J calls and clone size are taken from that table; D and trimming were inferred from the DNA. There are around 250,000 clones in the sample; 84% occur only once, and more than 1.5% lies in the top ten. This clonotype was obtained from a woman in her thirties or forties who had recovered from COVID-19. This sequence joins TRBV18 and TRBJ1-5; D ambiguous. The sample consisted of peripheral blood. CDR3 coding DNA: TGTGCCAGCTCTGGAGGAAATCAGCCCCAGCATTTT. This sequence encodes CASSGGNQPQHF.